This TCR beta chain was identified in a study of blood T cell repertoires in COVID-19. Study-wide context: Spain, Italy and the United States supplied samples that represented acute and convalescent COVID-19. Sample material is recorded as cDNA or gDNA derived from T cells, B-cell-depleted T cells, or PBMCs.

V was clipped by 2 bases and J by 3 bases, with 11 bases between them. Per the germline V gene, CDR1 is MNHEY and CDR2 is SMNVEV (reference sequence). This CDR3 region has 14 residues. Produced via immunoSEQ multiplex PCR; TCRdb's table is partial and in-frame only. The table includes under 150,000 clones, about 91% detected once. This TCR derives from a human donor in a cohort sampled during active COVID-19. Source material: peripheral blood. The J gene is TRBJ2-7, the V gene TRBV27; D possibly corresponds to TRBD1 (5 bases). The CDR3 is CASSLRGVGYEQYF. CDR3 sequence (DNA): TGTGCCAGCAGTTTAAGGGGCGTCGGCTACGAGCAGTACTTC.